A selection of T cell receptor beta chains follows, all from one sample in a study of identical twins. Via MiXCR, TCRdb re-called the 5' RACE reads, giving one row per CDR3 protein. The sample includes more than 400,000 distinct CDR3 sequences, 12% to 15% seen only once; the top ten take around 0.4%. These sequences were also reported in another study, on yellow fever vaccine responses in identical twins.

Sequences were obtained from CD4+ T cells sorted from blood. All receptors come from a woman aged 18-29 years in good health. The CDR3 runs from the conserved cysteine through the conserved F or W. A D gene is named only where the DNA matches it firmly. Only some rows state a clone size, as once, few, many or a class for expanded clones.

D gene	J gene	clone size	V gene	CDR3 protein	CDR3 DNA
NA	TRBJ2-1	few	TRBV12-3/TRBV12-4	CASRYPGLRYNEQFF	TGTGCCAGCAGATACCCGGGCCTAAGGTACAATGAGCAGTTCTTC
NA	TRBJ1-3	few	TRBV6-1	CASSDQGGGNTIYF	TGTGCCAGCAGCGATCAGGGAGGAGGAAACACCATATATTTT
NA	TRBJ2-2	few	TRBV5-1	CASSLGHPNTGELFF	TGCGCCAGCAGCTTAGGACATCCGAACACCGGGGAGCTGTTTTTT
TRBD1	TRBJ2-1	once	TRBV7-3	CASSPQGADLGEQFF	TGTGCCAGCAGCCCCCAGGGGGCGGACCTTGGCGAGCAGTTCTTC
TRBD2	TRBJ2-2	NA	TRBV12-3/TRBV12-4	CASRLRGGRGTGELFF	TGTGCCAGCAGGCTCCGGGGGGGACGGGGCACCGGGGAGCTGTTTTTT
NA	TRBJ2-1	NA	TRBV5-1	CASSLVTLGNEQFF	TGCGCCAGCAGCTTGGTAACCCTGGGCAATGAGCAGTTCTTC
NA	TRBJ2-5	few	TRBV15	CATSRDGGTQETQYF	TGTGCCACCAGCAGAGACGGGGGAACTCAAGAGACCCAGTACTTC
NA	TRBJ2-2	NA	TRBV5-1	CATNVAGNTGELFF	TGCGCCACCAACGTTGCGGGGAACACCGGGGAGCTGTTTTTT
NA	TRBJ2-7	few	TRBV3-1	CASSQGFTSSNEQYF	TGTGCCAGCAGCCAAGGGTTCACATCCAGCAACGAGCAGTACTTC
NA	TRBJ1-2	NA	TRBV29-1	CSVEPLGTGGVYGYTF	TGCAGCGTTGAACCCCTGGGTACAGGCGGGGTCTATGGCTACACCTTC
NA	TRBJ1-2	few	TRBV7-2	CASSLDIGGNYGYTF	TGTGCCAGCAGCTTAGATATCGGGGGGAACTATGGCTACACCTTC
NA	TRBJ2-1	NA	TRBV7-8	CASRAGAADNEQFF	TGTGCCAGCAGGGCGGGCGCGGCCGACAATGAGCAGTTCTTC
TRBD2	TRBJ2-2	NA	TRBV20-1	CSAASGGSYTGELFF	TGCAGTGCTGCCTCGGGGGGGAGCTACACCGGGGAGCTGTTTTTT
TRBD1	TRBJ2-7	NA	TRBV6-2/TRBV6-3	CASRGTGYEQYF	TGTGCCAGCAGGGGGACAGGCTACGAGCAGTACTTC
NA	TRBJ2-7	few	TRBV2	CASRLGQTYEQYF	TGTGCCAGCAGACTAGGCCAGACCTACGAGCAGTACTTC
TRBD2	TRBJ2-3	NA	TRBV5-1	CASSLTLAGSSTDTQYF	TGCGCCAGCAGCTTAACCTTAGCGGGGTCTAGCACAGATACGCAGTATTTT
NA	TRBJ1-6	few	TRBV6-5	CASSYSNGLGSSYNSPLHF	TGTGCCAGCAGTTACTCGAACGGGCTTGGGAGCTCCTATAATTCACCCCTCCACTTT
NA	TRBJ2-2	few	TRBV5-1	CASEQAPRGTGELFF	TGCGCCAGCGAACAGGCCCCAAGGGGCACCGGGGAGCTGTTTTTT
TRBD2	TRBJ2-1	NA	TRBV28	CASISGGGSEQFF	TGTGCCAGCATTAGCGGGGGAGGAAGTGAGCAGTTCTTC
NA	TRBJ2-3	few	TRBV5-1	CASSLWTHTDTQYF	TGCGCCAGCAGCTTGTGGACCCACACAGATACGCAGTATTTT
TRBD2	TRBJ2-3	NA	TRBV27	CASSIKGGPPSGLTDTQYF	TGTGCCAGCAGTATAAAAGGGGGTCCTCCTAGCGGGCTCACAGATACGCAGTATTTT
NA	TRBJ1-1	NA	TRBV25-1	CASSELGGKAFF	TGTGCCAGCAGTGAATTGGGGGGTAAAGCTTTCTTT
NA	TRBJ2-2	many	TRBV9	CASSVGNTGELFF	TGTGCCAGCAGCGTAGGTAACACCGGGGAGCTGTTTTTT
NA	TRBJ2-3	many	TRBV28	CASTISGASTDTQYF	TGTGCCAGCACCATCAGCGGAGCTAGCACAGATACGCAGTATTTT
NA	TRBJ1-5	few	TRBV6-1	CATSWAKNQPQHF	TGTGCCACCAGCTGGGCCAAGAATCAGCCCCAGCATTTT
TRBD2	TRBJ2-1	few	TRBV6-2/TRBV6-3	CASSPRPGGEQFF	TGTGCCAGCAGCCCCCGTCCGGGGGGTGAGCAGTTCTTC
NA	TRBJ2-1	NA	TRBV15	CATSRDSGYRDEQFF	TGTGCCACCAGCAGAGATTCGGGCTATCGGGATGAGCAGTTCTTC
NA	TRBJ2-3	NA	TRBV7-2	CASSFAVTDTQYF	TGTGCCAGCAGCTTTGCGGTCACAGATACGCAGTATTTT
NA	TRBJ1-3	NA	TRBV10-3	CAISEHLNSGNTIYF	TGTGCCATCAGTGAACACCTCAACTCTGGAAACACCATATATTTT
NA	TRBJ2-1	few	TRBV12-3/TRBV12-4	CASSAASGNEQFF	TGTGCCAGCAGTGCTGCAAGCGGCAATGAGCAGTTCTTC
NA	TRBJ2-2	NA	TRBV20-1	CSARVPNTGELFF	TGCAGTGCTAGAGTTCCGAACACCGGGGAGCTGTTTTTT
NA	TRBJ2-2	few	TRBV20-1	CSARDVGIGTGELFF	TGCAGTGCTAGAGACGTGGGGATCGGCACCGGGGAGCTGTTTTTT
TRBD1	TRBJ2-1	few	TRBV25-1	CASRGQGSNEQFF	TGTGCCAGTCGCGGACAGGGGTCTAATGAGCAGTTCTTC
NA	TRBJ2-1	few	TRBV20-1	CSARDREFYREQFF	TGCAGTGCTAGAGACAGGGAGTTCTATCGTGAGCAGTTCTTC
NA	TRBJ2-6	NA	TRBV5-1	CASSLAFSGANVLTF	TGCGCCAGCAGCTTGGCTTTCTCTGGGGCCAACGTCCTGACTTTC
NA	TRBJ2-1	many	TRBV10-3	CAISGGKGPGEQFF	TGTGCCATCAGTGGGGGCAAGGGTCCCGGGGAGCAGTTCTTC
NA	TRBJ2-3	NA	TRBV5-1	CASTIQGLDTQYF	TGCGCCAGTACAATACAGGGTTTGGATACGCAGTATTTT
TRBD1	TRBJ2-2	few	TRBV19	CASRRVRDSLTGELFF	TGTGCCAGTAGGAGGGTACGGGACAGCCTCACCGGGGAGCTGTTTTTT
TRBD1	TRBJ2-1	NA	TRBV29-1	CSVVVWDRAYNEQFF	TGCAGCGTTGTAGTTTGGGACAGGGCCTACAATGAGCAGTTCTTC
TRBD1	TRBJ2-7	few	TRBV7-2	CASSPPGTGSGEQYF	TGTGCCAGCAGCCCTCCGGGGACAGGGAGTGGCGAGCAGTACTTC
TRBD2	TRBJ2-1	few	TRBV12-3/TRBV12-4	CASSLGTSGTIEQFF	TGTGCCAGCAGTCTTGGGACTAGCGGGACTATTGAGCAGTTCTTC
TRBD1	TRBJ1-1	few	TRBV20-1	CSAQPWDRGEKAEAFF	TGCAGTGCTCAACCTTGGGACAGGGGAGAGAAGGCTGAAGCTTTCTTT
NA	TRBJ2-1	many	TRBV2	CASYRGYLDNEQFF	TGTGCCAGCTACCGGGGGTATCTGGACAATGAGCAGTTCTTC
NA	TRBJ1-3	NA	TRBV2	CASSDQGIGNTIYF	TGTGCCAGCAGTGATCAGGGTATCGGAAACACCATATATTTT
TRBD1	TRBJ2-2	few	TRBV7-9	CASSLLPGTGNTGELFF	TGTGCCAGCAGCTTGCTGCCCGGGACAGGGAACACCGGGGAGCTGTTTTTT
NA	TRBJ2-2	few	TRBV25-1	CASSASFNTGELFF	TGTGCCAGCAGTGCCAGCTTTAACACCGGGGAGCTGTTTTTT
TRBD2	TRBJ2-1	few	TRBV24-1	CATSDFSTSGDSYNEQFF	TGTGCCACCAGTGATTTTTCGACTAGCGGGGACTCCTACAATGAGCAGTTCTTC
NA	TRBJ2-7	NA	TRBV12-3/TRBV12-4	CASSSRGGTYEQYF	TGTGCCAGCAGTTCCCGGGGCGGCACCTACGAGCAGTACTTC
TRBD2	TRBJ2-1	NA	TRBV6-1	CASSEPLSGGSLRNEQFF	TGTGCCAGCAGTGAGCCACTAAGCGGGGGGTCCCTCCGTAATGAGCAGTTCTTC
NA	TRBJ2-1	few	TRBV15	CATSIRGFNEQFF	TGTGCCACCAGCATTCGAGGGTTCAATGAGCAGTTCTTC
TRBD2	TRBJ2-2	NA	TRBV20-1	CSARDILAGGANTGELFF	TGCAGTGCTAGAGATATACTAGCGGGAGGGGCGAACACCGGGGAGCTGTTTTTT